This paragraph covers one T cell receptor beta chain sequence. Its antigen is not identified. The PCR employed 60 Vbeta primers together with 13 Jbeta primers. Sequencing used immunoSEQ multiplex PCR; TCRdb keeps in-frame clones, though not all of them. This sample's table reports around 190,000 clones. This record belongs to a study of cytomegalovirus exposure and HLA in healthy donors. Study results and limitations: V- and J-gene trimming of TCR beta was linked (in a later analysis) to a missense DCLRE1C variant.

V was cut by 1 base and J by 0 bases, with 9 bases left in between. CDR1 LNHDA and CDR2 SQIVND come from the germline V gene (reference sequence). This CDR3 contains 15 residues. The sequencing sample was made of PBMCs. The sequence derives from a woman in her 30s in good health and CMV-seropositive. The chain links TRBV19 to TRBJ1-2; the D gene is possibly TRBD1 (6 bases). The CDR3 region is CASSIGTASNYGYTF. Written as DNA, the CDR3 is TGTGCCAGTAGTATAGGGACAGCGTCTAACTATGGCTACACCTTC.